The entry below gives a single T cell receptor beta chain sequence along with its context. Its antigen is as yet unknown. The entirety of the isolated RNA underwent reverse transcription, so expressed TCRB transcripts were sequenced. Sequencing was performed with immunoSEQ multiplex PCR; in TCRdb, only in-frame clones are kept and a portion is missing. Here the sample spans 620,000 or so clones, around 15% being singletons. Every donor provided one heparinised blood draw, which averaged roughly 120 mL. CD45RO/CCR7/CD25/CD127/CD95/CD27 staining was used to isolate CD4+ naive, central memory, regulatory and stem cell-like memory cells by sorting. The CDR3 spans 14 residues. CDR1 and CDR2 (germline): LNHDA, SQIVND (reference sequence). Trimming shortened V by 6 bases and J by 6 bases, and 14 bases separated the two germline ends. This sample is drawn from a study of beta chain features in type 1 diabetes. The study, taken as a whole, reports: Moderate but significant shortening of TCRB CDR3s was recorded in all four CD4+ subsets from Type 1 diabetes patients. Shorter templates might be favored by PCR, equally in patients and controls.

The gene calls are TRBV19 and TRBJ2-2, with D possibly TRBD1 on 5 matching bases. Sequenced material: naive CD4+ T cells from blood. The clonotype was recovered from a man aged 18 to 35 in good health. Written as DNA, the CDR3 is TGTGCCAGTAGGGGGTCAGGGATAGCCGGGGAGCTGTTTTTT. Amino acids: CASRGSGIAGELFF.